These 8 T cell receptor beta chains were all obtained from the same sample, sequenced in a study of blood T cell repertoires in COVID-19 (dated by TCRdb to about 2020). Library preparation employed the immunoSEQ multiplex PCR assay. The table was pulled from immuneACCESS by TCRdb, which kept in-frame rearrangements only. Such tables lose some clones; where checked, under half of the loss comes from unresolved V genes, and the rest has no known cause. The sample table records 250,000 to 350,000 clones; around 89% of these occur just once. The top ten clonotypes cover over 3.5% of the sample. The sequencing input was PBMCs or T cells enriched from blood (not recorded which). These receptors came from a woman between 18 and 29 years old with acute COVID-19.

This clone was picked up a small number of times. The chain employs TRBV4-1 and TRBJ2-5, with TRBD2 matching 14 bases. V gave up 4 bases and J gave up 4 bases; unmatched junction bases: 2. The CDR3 totals 15 residues. Germline V CDR1 and CDR2: MGHRA, YSYEKL. The CDR3 here is CASSPGTSGRETQYF. The CDR3 DNA sequence: TGCGCCAGCAGCCCCGGGACTAGCGGGAGAGAGACCCAGTACTTC.

This chain's CDR3 is CASRDRVNQPQHF. CDR3 sequence (DNA): TGTGCCAGCAGGGACAGGGTCAATCAGCCCCAGCATTTT. The rearrangement links TRBV27 to TRBJ1-5; the match to TRBD1 covers 8 bases. Germline assignment: CDR1 MNHEY and CDR2 SMNVEV (reference sequence). CDR3 length: 13 residues. The junction had 1 base not matched to a gene; V was cut back by 6 bases and J by 3 bases.

The chain combines TRBV3-1 (or the pseudogene TRBV3-2) with TRBJ2-1; 8 bases line up with TRBD1. Germline CDR1 reads LGHDT; CDR2 reads YNNKEL (reference sequence). V shed 4 bases, J shed 7 bases, and the junction held 15 bases outside the gene matches. The CDR3 length is 17 residues. CDR3 nucleotide sequence: TGTGCCAGCAGCCGGCGAGCCGGGGGACAGGTTATGAATGAGCAGTTCTTC. Protein sequence: CASSRRAGGQVMNEQFF.

The rearrangement uses TRBV28 and TRBJ2-1; 10 bases align to TRBD2. Germline CDR1 is MDHEN and CDR2 is SYDVKM. The CDR3 totals 15 residues. J gave up 3 bases and V 5 bases, and 4 bases lay outside the gene matches. The CDR3 nucleotides are TGTGCCAGCAGTGTAGGACTAGCGGACTACAATGAGCAGTTCTTC. This gives the protein CASSVGLADYNEQFF.

This chain connects TRBV18 to TRBJ1-5, with a weak D call TRBD1 (5 bases). The CDR3 extends over 13 amino acids. Germline V gene sequence: CDR1 KGHSH, CDR2 LQKENI. Trimming stripped 2 bases from V and 7 bases from J, with 9 bases between. This CDR3 is CASSPGAAQPQHF. The CDR3 nucleotides read TGTGCCAGCTCACCAGGGGCAGCCCAGCCCCAGCATTTT.

This clone showed up just once. The V gene is TRBV27, the J gene TRBJ1-2, with D possibly matching TRBD1 (6 bases). From germline, CDR1 is MNHEY and CDR2 SMNVEV (reference sequence). The CDR3 has 15 amino acids. With 3 bases removed from V and 1 base from J, the gap between germline ends came to 12 bases. CDR3 bases: TGTGCCAGCAGTTTTTCTGGACAGTATAACTATGGCTACACCTTC. Its protein product is CASSFSGQYNYGYTF.

J is TRBJ2-4 and V is TRBV3-1 (or the pseudogene TRBV3-2); 14 bases fit TRBD2. The ends lost 2 bases at V and 6 bases at J; junction bases unmatched: 3. CDR1 LGHDT and CDR2 YNNKEL come from the germline V gene (reference sequence). The CDR3 is made up of 16 amino acids. In nucleotides, the CDR3 is TGTGCCAGCAGCCAATCGACTAGCGGGAGGGTAAACATTCAGTACTTC. Translation gives CASSQSTSGRVNIQYF.

This chain connects TRBV28 to TRBJ2-1, with 10 positions matching TRBD1. CDR1 MDHEN and CDR2 SYDVKM come from the germline V gene. The length of the CDR3 is 14 residues. V gave up 7 bases and J gave up 3 bases; unmatched junction bases: 3. The CDR3 nucleotides are TGTGCCAGCACGGGACAGGGGCTCTACAATGAGCAGTTCTTC. Translation gives CASTGQGLYNEQFF.